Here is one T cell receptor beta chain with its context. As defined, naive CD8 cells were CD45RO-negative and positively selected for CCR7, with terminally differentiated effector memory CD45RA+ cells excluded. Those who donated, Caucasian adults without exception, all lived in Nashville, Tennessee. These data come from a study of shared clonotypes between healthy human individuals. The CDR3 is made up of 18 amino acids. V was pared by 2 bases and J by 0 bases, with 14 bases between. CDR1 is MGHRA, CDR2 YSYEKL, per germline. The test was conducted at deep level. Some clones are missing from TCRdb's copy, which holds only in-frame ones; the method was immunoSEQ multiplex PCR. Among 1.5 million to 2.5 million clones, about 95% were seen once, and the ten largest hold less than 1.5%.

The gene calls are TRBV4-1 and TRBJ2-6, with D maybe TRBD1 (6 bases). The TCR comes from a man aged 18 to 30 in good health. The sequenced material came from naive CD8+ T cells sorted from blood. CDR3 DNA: TGCGCCAGCAGCCAAAACCCGGGACAACTCTCTGGGGCCAACGTCCTGACTTTC. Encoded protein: CASSQNPGQLSGANVLTF.